One and the same sample provided the 21 T cell receptor beta chains below, sequenced in a study of blood T cell repertoires in COVID-19. Clones were read by immunoSEQ multiplex PCR, and TCRdb kept only the in-frame ones, dropping some. The sample lists approximately 220,000 clones, roughly 84% occurring once. The sample taken for sequencing was peripheral blood. The source is a middle-aged man with acute or convalescent COVID-19.

This clone was counted a single time. The CDR3 coding sequence is TGTGCCAGCAGCGATCGGCCTAGCGGGAAGCACAATGAGCAGTTCTTC. Translated: CASSDRPSGKHNEQFF. The chain carries TRBV13 and TRBJ2-1, with 9 bases lining up with TRBD2. Germline trimming cut 5 bases from V and 5 bases from J; bases unmatched to any gene: 10. Germline V CDR1 and CDR2: PRHDT, FYEKMQ (reference sequence). The CDR3 totals 16 residues.

The rearrangement links TRBV29-1 to TRBJ2-3; 7 bases align to TRBD1. CDR1 is SQVTM, CDR2 ANQGSEA, per germline. V trimming: 2 bases; J trimming: 5 bases; junction bases outside the gene matches: 10. The CDR3 has 15 residues. DNA for the CDR3: TGCAGCGTTGAATTTCCCCCAGGGGGACAAGATACGCAGTATTTT. It yields the protein CSVEFPPGGQDTQYF.

This clone was counted between two and nine times. This rearrangement joins TRBV7-2 to TRBJ2-1; unclear D gene. Germline CDR1 is SGHTA and CDR2 is FQGNSA. This CDR3 has 14 residues. Between the trimmed V and J ends, which lost 1 base and 13 bases, there was a span of 17 bases. CDR3 in amino acids: CASSLGPRRDVQFF. CDR3 coding DNA: TGTGCCAGCAGCTTAGGCCCCCGAAGAGATGTACAGTTCTTC.

This chain links TRBV28 with TRBJ1-5; D may be TRBD1 (6 bases). Trimming removed 2 bases at V and 2 bases at J, with 10 bases between. Germline lookup yields CDR1 MDHEN and CDR2 SYDVKM. The CDR3 loop spans 15 amino acids. CDR3 in amino acids: CASSLRGRGNQPQHF. The CDR3 coding sequence is TGTGCCAGCAGTTTAAGGGGGAGAGGCAATCAGCCCCAGCATTTT.

The CDR3 DNA follows: TGCAGCGTTGCGCCGGGGAGCTCTGGAAACACCATATATTTT. Protein product: CSVAPGSSGNTIYF. The rearrangement uses TRBV29-1 and TRBJ1-3; D unresolved. The V end lost 4 bases, the J end lost 0 bases, and 10 bases lay between the germline ends. Per the germline V gene, CDR1 is SQVTM and CDR2 is ANQGSEA. The CDR3 is 14 residues long.

This chain uses TRBV3-1 (or the pseudogene TRBV3-2) with TRBJ1-4, with D perhaps matching TRBD1 (5 bases). V was cut by 0 bases and J by 7 bases, with 21 bases left in between. The CDR3 runs to 18 residues. Germline V lookup: CDR1 LGHDT, CDR2 YNNKEL (reference sequence). The CDR3 coding sequence is TGTGCCAGCAGCCAAGAAGGGTCGGGGGTCAGGGATAGTGAAAAACTGTTTTTT. Its translation: CASSQEGSGVRDSEKLFF.

The chain links TRBV7-9 to TRBJ2-2; 11 nucleotides line up with TRBD2. V was pared by 4 bases and J by 8 bases, with 9 bases of the junction left unmatched. CDR1 and CDR2 (germline): SEHNR, FQNEAQ (reference sequence). The CDR3 is made up of 16 amino acids. The CDR3 protein is CASSSATSGIFGELFF. CDR3 DNA sequence: TGTGCCAGCAGCTCGGCGACTAGCGGGATTTTTGGGGAGCTGTTTTTT.

This chain connects TRBV25-1 to TRBJ2-2; 12 bases are shared with TRBD2. Germline lookup yields CDR1 MGHDK and CDR2 SYGVNS. Trimming cost V 6 bases and J 7 bases; bases outside gene matches: 0. This CDR3 comprises 13 residues. DNA for the CDR3: TGTGCCAGCAGACTAGCGGGGGGCGGGGAGCTGTTTTTT. Protein sequence: CASRLAGGGELFF.

J is TRBJ2-2 and V is TRBV5-5, with TRBD2 matching 7 bases. CDR1 is SGHKS, CDR2 YYEKEE, per germline (reference sequence). The CDR3 has 16 amino acids. Trimming removed 0 bases from V and 3 bases from J; junction bases left unmatched: 5. The CDR3 DNA follows: TGTGCCAGCAGCTTGGAAGCGGGAAGATACACCGGGGAGCTGTTTTTT. Amino acids: CASSLEAGRYTGELFF.

The CDR3: CASSLGVRGGRTEAFF. CDR3 in DNA: TGCGCCAGCAGCTTGGGGGTCCGGGGTGGTCGCACTGAAGCTTTCTTT. The rearrangement joins TRBV5-1 to TRBJ1-1; unclear D gene. Trimming removed 0 bases at V and 4 bases at J, with 16 bases between. CDR1 and CDR2 from the germline V gene are SGHRS and YFSETQ. CDR3 size: 16 residues.

This clone has just one count. This chain links TRBV27 with TRBJ2-7; D may be TRBD2 (6 bases). The germline gives CDR1 MNHEY, CDR2 SMNVEV (reference sequence). Trimming took off 6 bases at V and 7 bases at J, with 19 bases between the two ends. The CDR3 loop spans 14 amino acids. The chain's CDR3 is CASRPGLLLGEQYF. In nucleotides, the CDR3 is TGTGCCAGCAGGCCGGGACTTCTACTGGGGGAGCAGTACTTC.

The V and J genes are TRBV19 and TRBJ1-5; 8 nucleotides agree with TRBD1. Germline CDR1 LNHDA, CDR2 SQIVND (reference sequence). J lost 4 bases, V lost 10 bases, and 15 bases had no gene match. This CDR3 contains 16 residues. The CDR3 nucleotides read TGTGCCACCAAAGGACAGGGCGCCTTAGAGAATCAGCCCCAGCATTTT. This codes for CATKGQGALENQPQHF. Full variable domain (rest looked up from reference TRBV19 and TRBJ1-5): DGGITQSPKYLFRKEGQNVTLSCEQNLNHDAMYWYRQDPGQGLRLIYYSQIVNDFQKGDIAEGYSVSREKKESFPLTVTSAQKNPTAFYLCATKGQGALENQPQHFGDGTRLSIL.

V and J are TRBV5-6 and TRBJ2-5; 11 positions agree with TRBD2. CDR3 length: 14 residues. The J segment lost 6 bases and the V segment lost 2 bases, leaving 3 bases of the junction unmatched. Germline lookup yields CDR1 SGHDT and CDR2 YYEEEE. The CDR3 sequence is CASSLLAGAQTQYF. Written as DNA, the CDR3 is TGTGCCAGCAGCTTACTAGCGGGAGCTCAGACCCAGTACTTC.

The CDR3 sequence: CASSEGGSATQYF. The CDR3 DNA is TGCGCCAGCAGCGAGGGAGGGAGCGCGACCCAGTACTTC. The chain employs TRBV10-1 and TRBJ2-5, with TRBD2 identical over 7 bases. Germline V gene lookup returns CDR1 WNHNN and CDR2 SYGVQD (reference sequence). The CDR3 runs 13 residues. Losses at the gene ends were 6 bases for V and 7 bases for J; bases not matched to a gene: 8.

This chain uses TRBV6-5 with TRBJ2-2; D perhaps matches TRBD1 (6 bases). CDR3 length: 13 residues. Trimming shortened V by 6 bases and J by 6 bases, and 11 bases separated the two germline ends. Germline V gene data show CDR1 as MNHEY and CDR2 as SVGAGI. CDR3 loop: CASRSGVAGELFF. CDR3 DNA sequence: TGTGCCAGCAGGTCAGGGGTAGCCGGGGAGCTGTTTTTT.

This chain links TRBV14 with TRBJ1-2, with D possibly matching TRBD1 (5 bases). Germline CDR1 reads SGHDN; CDR2 reads FVKESK. Trimming removed 5 bases from V and 6 bases from J, with 13 bases in between. The CDR3 runs to 13 residues. This chain's CDR3 is CASSGTLGDGYTF. CDR3 DNA: TGTGCCAGCAGCGGGACTCTCGGCGATGGCTACACCTTC.

The chain couples TRBV29-1 to TRBJ2-2; D remains ambiguous. The CDR3 is made up of 13 amino acids. Germline V gene lookup returns CDR1 SQVTM and CDR2 ANQGSEA. The germline V and J ends were trimmed by 3 bases and 3 bases, with 8 bases remaining between them. The CDR3 DNA reads TGCAGCGTTGACCTCGGGTACACCGGGGAGCTGTTTTTT. Its protein is CSVDLGYTGELFF.

The V and J genes are TRBV6-5 and TRBJ1-4; TRBD1 matches at 7 bases. This CDR3 contains 15 residues. CDR1 is MNHEY and CDR2 is SVGAGI in the germline V gene. Germline trimming cut 5 bases from V and 5 bases from J; bases unmatched to any gene: 8. For the CDR3, the DNA is TGTGCCAGCAGTCCTCGGACAGGAGACAATGAAAAACTGTTTTTT. As protein: CASSPRTGDNEKLFF.

The chain couples TRBV7-8 to TRBJ1-2; 8 nucleotides line up with TRBD1. Trimming removed 5 bases from V and 6 bases from J; junction bases left unmatched: 8. The CDR3 loop spans 14 amino acids. Germline V gives CDR1 SGHVS, CDR2 FQNEAQ. CDR3 nucleotides: TGTGCCAGCAGCATTATAACAGGGGGAGATGGCTACACCTTC. Its translation is CASSIITGGDGYTF.

V gene TRBV30 combines with J gene TRBJ2-2; a possible D gene is TRBD2 (5 bases). Per germline, CDR1 GTSNPN and CDR2 SVGIG (reference sequence). The V end lost 4 bases, the J end lost 2 bases, and 11 bases lay between the germline ends. This CDR3 contains 14 residues. This CDR3 is CAWIRGSNTGELFF. The CDR3 nucleotides read TGTGCCTGGATTAGAGGGTCTAACACCGGGGAGCTGTTTTTT.

The chain employs TRBV7-9 and TRBJ2-2, with 9 nucleotides matching TRBD1. The V gene's germline CDR1 is SEHNR and CDR2 FQNEAQ (reference sequence). The CDR3 is 19 amino acids. Trimming removed 5 bases from V and 0 bases from J; junction bases left unmatched: 13. DNA of the CDR3: TGTGCCAGCAGCCCACCATGGACAGGGGCCTTTTCGAACACCGGGGAGCTGTTTTTT. It yields the protein CASSPPWTGAFSNTGELFF. Based on the CDR3 plus reference TRBV7-9 and TRBJ2-2, the full variable domain is DTGVSQNPRHKITKRGQNVTFRCDPISEHNRLYWYRQTLGQGPEFLTYFQNEAQLEKSRLLSDRFSAERPKGSFSTLEIQRTEQGDSAMYLCASSPPWTGAFSNTGELFFGEGSRLTVL.